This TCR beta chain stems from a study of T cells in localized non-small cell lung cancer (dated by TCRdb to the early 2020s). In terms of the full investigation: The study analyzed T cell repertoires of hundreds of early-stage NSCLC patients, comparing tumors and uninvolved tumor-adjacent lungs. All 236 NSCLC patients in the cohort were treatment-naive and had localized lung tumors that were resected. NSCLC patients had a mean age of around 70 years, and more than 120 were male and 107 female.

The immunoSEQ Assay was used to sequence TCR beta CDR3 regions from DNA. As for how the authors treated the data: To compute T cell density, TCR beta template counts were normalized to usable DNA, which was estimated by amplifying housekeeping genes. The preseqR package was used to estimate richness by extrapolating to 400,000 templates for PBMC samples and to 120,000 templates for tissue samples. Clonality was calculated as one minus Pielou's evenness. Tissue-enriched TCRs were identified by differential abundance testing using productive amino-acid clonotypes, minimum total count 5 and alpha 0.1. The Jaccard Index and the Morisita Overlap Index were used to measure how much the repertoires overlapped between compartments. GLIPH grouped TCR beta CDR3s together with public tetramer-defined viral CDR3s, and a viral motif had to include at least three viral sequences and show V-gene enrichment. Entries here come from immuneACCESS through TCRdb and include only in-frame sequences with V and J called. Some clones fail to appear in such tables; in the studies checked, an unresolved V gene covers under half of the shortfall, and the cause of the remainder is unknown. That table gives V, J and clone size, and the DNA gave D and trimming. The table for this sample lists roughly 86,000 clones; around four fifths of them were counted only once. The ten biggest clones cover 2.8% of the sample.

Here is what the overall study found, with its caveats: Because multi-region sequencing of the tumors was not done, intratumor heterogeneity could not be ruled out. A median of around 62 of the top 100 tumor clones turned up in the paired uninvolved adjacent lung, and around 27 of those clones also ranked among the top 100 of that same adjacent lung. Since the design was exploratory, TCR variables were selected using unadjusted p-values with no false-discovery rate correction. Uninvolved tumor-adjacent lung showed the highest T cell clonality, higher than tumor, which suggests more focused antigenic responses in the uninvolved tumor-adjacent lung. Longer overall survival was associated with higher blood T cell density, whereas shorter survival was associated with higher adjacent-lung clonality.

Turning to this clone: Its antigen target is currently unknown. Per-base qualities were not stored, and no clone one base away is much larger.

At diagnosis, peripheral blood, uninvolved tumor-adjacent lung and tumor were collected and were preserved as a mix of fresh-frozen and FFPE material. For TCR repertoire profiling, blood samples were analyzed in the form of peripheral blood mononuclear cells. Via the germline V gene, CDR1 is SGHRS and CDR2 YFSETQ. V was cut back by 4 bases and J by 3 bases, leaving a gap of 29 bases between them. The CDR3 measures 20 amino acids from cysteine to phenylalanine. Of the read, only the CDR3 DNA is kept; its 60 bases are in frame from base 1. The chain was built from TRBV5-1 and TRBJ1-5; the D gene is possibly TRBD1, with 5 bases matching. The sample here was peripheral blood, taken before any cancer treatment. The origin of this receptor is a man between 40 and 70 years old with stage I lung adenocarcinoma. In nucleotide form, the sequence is TGCGCCAGCAGCGATAACATCTTCCGGGACCCCCCGCTCGACAATCAGCCCCAGCATTTT. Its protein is CASSDNIFRDPPLDNQPQHF.